This record looks at one T cell receptor (beta chain) sequence and its context. The CDR3 consists of 12 residues. The V gene's germline CDR1 is GTSNPN and CDR2 SVGIG (reference sequence). V was shortened by 1 base and J by 2 bases, with 6 bases between the two germline ends. The data derive from a study of blood T cell repertoires in COVID-19. Only in-frame clones appear in the TCRdb table, and some are missing; sequencing was by immunoSEQ multiplex PCR. The data show about 370,000 clones, about 90% seen once. What was sequenced was peripheral blood. The sequence was obtained from a woman aged 25 to 39 with COVID-19, enrolled during active disease. This chain links TRBV30 with TRBJ2-7; a weak D match, TRBD1 (6 bases). In DNA form, the CDR3 reads TGTGCCTGGAGTGACAGGGCCTACGAGCAGTACTTC. This codes for CAWSDRAYEQYF.